This T cell receptor beta chain was profiled in a study of blood T cell repertoires in COVID-19. Sequencing was performed with immunoSEQ multiplex PCR; in TCRdb, only in-frame clones are kept and a portion is missing. The table records roughly 170,000 clones, over 80% of them present only once. Allocation to cohorts depended on clinical history reported by the participants. Resolution of symptoms, clearance, or two negative PCRs was present in recovered Cohort 3 donors. Material: PBMCs or T cells enriched from blood (not recorded which). This clonotype originated in a woman aged 45-65 years who had recovered from COVID-19.

CDR3 bases: TGTGCCAGCAGCGTAGGTGGCGGGGAAGGGGTTGAGCAGTTCTTC. Encoded protein: CASSVGGGEGVEQFF. The chain recombines TRBV9 with TRBJ2-1; perhaps TRBD2 as D (6 bases). The CDR3 spans 15 residues. V was trimmed by 0 bases and J by 9 bases, leaving 16 bases between them. Germline assignment: CDR1 SGDLS and CDR2 YYNGEE.